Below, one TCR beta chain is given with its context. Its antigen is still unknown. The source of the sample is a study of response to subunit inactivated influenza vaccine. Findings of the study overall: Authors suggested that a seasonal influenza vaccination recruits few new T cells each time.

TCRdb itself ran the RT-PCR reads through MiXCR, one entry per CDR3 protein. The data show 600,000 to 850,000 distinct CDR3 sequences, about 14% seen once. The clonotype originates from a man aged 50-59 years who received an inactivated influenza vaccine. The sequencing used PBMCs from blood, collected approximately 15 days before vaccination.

CDR3 nucleotide sequence: TGTGCCAGCAGTCCCGGATCCGGGTTGGGGGGCACTGAAGCTTTCTTT. Translation gives CASSPGSGLGGTEAFF. This chain joins TRBV12-3 or TRBV12-4 and TRBJ1-1, with D possibly being TRBD1 (5 bases). V lost 5 bases and J 4 bases, leaving 20 bases between the germline ends. The CDR3 contains 16 residues.